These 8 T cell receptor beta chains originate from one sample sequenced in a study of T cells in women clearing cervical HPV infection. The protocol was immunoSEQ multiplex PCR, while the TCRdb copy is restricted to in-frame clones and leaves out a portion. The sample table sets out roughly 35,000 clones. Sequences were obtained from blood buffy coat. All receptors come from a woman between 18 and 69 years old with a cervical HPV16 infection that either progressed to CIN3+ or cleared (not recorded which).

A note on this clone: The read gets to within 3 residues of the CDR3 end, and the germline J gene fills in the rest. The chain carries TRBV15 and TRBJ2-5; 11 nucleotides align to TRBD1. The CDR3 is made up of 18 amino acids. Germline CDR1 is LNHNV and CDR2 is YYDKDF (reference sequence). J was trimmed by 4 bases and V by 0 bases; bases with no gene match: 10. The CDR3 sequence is CATSRETVGTGGGETQYF. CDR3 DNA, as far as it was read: TGTGCCACCAGCAGAGAAACTGTGGGGACAGGGGGAGGAGAGACC.

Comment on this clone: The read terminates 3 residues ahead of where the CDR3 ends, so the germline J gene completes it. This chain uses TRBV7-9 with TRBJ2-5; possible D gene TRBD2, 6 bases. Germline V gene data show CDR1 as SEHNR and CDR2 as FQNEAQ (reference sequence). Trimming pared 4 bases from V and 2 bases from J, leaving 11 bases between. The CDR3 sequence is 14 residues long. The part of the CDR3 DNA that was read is TGTGCCAGCAGCTCCCGCGGGGATCAAGAGACC. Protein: CASSSRGDQET. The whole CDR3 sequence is CASSSRGDQETQYF.

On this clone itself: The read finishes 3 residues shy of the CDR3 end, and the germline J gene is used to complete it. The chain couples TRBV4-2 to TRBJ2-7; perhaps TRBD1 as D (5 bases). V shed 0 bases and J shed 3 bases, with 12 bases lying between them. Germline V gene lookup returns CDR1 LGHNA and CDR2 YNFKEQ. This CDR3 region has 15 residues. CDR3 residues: CASSQEKGLFYEQYF. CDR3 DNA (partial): TGTGCCAGCAGCCAAGAGAAGGGGCTCTTCTACGAG.

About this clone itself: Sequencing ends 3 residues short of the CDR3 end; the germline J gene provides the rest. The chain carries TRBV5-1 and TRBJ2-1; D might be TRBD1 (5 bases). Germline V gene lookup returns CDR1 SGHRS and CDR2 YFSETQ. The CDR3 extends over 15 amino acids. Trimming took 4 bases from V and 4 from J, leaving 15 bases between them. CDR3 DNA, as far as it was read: TGCGCCAGCAGCGCAACAGGAGCTATTTACAATGAG. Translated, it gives CASSATGAIYNE. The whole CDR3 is CASSATGAIYNEQFF.

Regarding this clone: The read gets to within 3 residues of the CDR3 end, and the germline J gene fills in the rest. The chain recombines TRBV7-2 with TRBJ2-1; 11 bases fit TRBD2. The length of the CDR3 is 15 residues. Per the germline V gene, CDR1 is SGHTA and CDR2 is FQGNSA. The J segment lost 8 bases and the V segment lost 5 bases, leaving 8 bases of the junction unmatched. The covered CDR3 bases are TGTGCCAGCAGCCCGGGACTAGCGGAGGGGTATGAG. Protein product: CASSPGLAEGYE. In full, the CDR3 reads CASSPGLAEGYEQFF.

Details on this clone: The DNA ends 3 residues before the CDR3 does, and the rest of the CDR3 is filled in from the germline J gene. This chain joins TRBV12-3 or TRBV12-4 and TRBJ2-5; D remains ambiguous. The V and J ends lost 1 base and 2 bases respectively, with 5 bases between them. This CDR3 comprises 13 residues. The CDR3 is CASSLVLQETQYF. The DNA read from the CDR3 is TGTGCCAGCAGTTTAGTACTTCAAGAGACC.

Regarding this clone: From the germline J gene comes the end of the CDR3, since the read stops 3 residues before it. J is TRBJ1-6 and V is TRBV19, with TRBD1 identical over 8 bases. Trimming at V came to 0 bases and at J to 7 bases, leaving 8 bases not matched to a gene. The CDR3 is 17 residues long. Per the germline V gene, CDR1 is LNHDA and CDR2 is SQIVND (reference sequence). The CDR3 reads CASSIESGTGKNSPLHF. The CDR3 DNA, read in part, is TGTGCCAGTAGTATAGAATCAGGGACAGGAAAAAATTCACCC. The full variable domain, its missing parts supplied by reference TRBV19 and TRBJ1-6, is DGGITQSPKYLFRKEGQNVTLSCEQNLNHDAMYWYRQDPGQGLRLIYYSQIVNDFQKGDIAEGYSVSREKKESFPLTVTSAQKNPTAFYLCASSIESGTGKNSPLHFGNGTRLTVT.

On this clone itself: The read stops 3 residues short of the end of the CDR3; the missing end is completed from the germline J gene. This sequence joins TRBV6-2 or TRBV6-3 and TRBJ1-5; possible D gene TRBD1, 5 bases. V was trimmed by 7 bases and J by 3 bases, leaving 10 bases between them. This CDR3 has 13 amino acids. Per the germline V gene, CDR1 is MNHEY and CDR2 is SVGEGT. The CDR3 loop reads CASTTGYNQPQHF. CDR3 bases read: TGTGCCAGCACCACAGGTTACAATCAGCCC.